This is a list of T cell receptor beta chains from one sample in a study of human T cells and chemical hapten exposure. A single record per CDR3 protein comes from TCRdb applying MiXCR to the 5' RACE reads. The sample has about 140,000 distinct CDR3 sequences, 4.1% seen once. These receptors were obtained from a female donor in good health. CDR3s include the opening cysteine and the closing phenylalanine or tryptophan. A D gene is named only where the DNA matches it firmly. The size of a clone is reported for some rows only, either as once, few or many, or as a class for expanded clones.

d_call	v_call	clone_size	j_call	cdr3_nt	cdr3_aa
NA	TRBV27	many	TRBJ1-1	TGTGCCAGCAGTTTATCTCGAGATGACGGGGGGACGATCAACACTGAAGCTTTCTTT	CASSLSRDDGGTINTEAFF
TRBD1	TRBV20-1	many	TRBJ2-7	TGCAGTGCTAGAGTAGGGACAGGGGGAGCCTACGAGCAGTACTTC	CSARVGTGGAYEQYF
TRBD1	TRBV19	many	TRBJ1-6	TGTGCCAGTAGTATACGGCAGGGGGGATCCTATAATTCACCCCTCCACTTT	CASSIRQGGSYNSPLHF
NA	TRBV7-8	many	TRBJ1-1	TGTGCCAGCAGCTTAGCGAAGGACACTGAAGCTTTCTTT	CASSLAKDTEAFF
NA	TRBV2	NA	TRBJ2-5	TGTGCCAGCAGTGATGTGTTGGCCCGAGAGACCCAGTACTTC	CASSDVLARETQYF
TRBD2	TRBV20-1	many	TRBJ2-7	TGCAGTGCAAGGGGAGGGTCCTACGAGCAGTACTTC	CSARGGSYEQYF
NA	TRBV6-2/TRBV6-3	many	TRBJ1-5	TGTGCCAGCAGGCCGGGGCACGTTAGCAATCAGCCCCAGCATTTT	CASRPGHVSNQPQHF
NA	TRBV12-3/TRBV12-4	many	TRBJ1-6	TGTGCCAGCACCCGCTATAATTCACCCCTCCACTTT	CASTRYNSPLHF
TRBD1	TRBV6-5	many	TRBJ1-1	TGTGCCAGCAGGCCGGGACAGGGAAGCACTGAAGCTTTCTTT	CASRPGQGSTEAFF
TRBD2	TRBV20-1	many	TRBJ2-2	TGCAGTGCTATAGGACTAGCGGGGAACACCGGGGAGCTGTTTTTT	CSAIGLAGNTGELFF
NA	TRBV20-1	many	TRBJ2-7	TGCAGTGCAAAACGTAACTCCTACGAGCAGTACTTC	CSAKRNSYEQYF